These 9 T cell receptor beta chains were sequenced from one sample in a study of regulatory T cells in long-lasting Graves disease. Relying on iRepertoire HTBI primers and Arm-PCR of CDR3 regions, the team built TCR beta libraries. TCRdb passed the multiplex PCR reads through MiXCR, listing each CDR3 protein once. This table has 650,000 to 850,000 distinct CDR3 sequences, around 30% appearing once. The time point: persistent/refractory GD, antithyroid drugs over 5 years with positive TRAb. Preparation of the TCR library used RNA extracted from PBMCs. The material was peripheral blood mononuclear cells (PBMCs), obtained when the disease was refractory, from a patient treated with antithyroid drugs. Source of these receptors: a female donor with Graves disease.

This clonotype was detected ten times or more. The chain links TRBV6-2 or TRBV6-3 to TRBJ2-5; 11 nucleotides match TRBD2. The ends lost 6 bases at V and 5 bases at J; junction bases unmatched: 5. Looked up from germline, CDR1 is MNHEY and CDR2 is SVGEGT. This CDR3 is 14 amino acids long. The CDR3 region has the DNA TGTGCCAGCAGGACGACTAGCGGGACGGAGACCCAGTACTTC. Translated: CASRTTSGTETQYF.

This clonotype was counted a few times. The CDR3 region is CASSLTRDGYTF. The CDR3 coding sequence is TGCGCCAGCAGCTTGACCCGAGATGGCTACACCTTC. J is TRBJ1-2 and V is TRBV5-1; no reliable D call. V was cut by 1 base and J by 6 bases, with 7 bases left in between. Germline loops: CDR1 SGHRS, CDR2 YFSETQ. The length of the CDR3 is 12 residues.

The CDR3: CSFRLQETQYF. The CDR3 DNA reads TGCAGCTTCAGACTCCAAGAGACCCAGTACTTC. The chain joins TRBV29-1 to TRBJ2-5; the D is unclear. The germline CDR1 and CDR2 sequences are SQVTM and ANQGSEA. Trimming removed 8 bases at V and 1 base at J, with 8 bases between. The CDR3 runs 11 residues.

This clonotype was found a few times. The chain has TRBV28 and TRBJ1-3; 11 bases fit TRBD1. This CDR3 contains 15 residues. V was clipped by 7 bases and J by 3 bases; unmatched bases: 5. Germline V CDR1 and CDR2: MDHEN, SYDVKM. The CDR3 region is CASTRTGGSGNTIYF. In DNA, the CDR3 is TGTGCCAGCACCAGGACAGGGGGCAGTGGAAACACCATATATTTT.

This clonotype appeared many times. The chain uses TRBV12-3 or TRBV12-4 and TRBJ2-7; D may be TRBD1 or TRBD2 (6 bases each). The CDR3 consists of 15 residues. V was pared by 3 bases and J by 3 bases, with 15 bases between. This CDR3 is CASSFRGENHYEQYF. In DNA, the CDR3 is TGTGCCAGCAGTTTTAGGGGGGAGAACCACTACGAGCAGTACTTC.

The V and J genes are TRBV6-1 and TRBJ1-1; D remains unclear. This CDR3 comprises 13 residues. Germline V gene sequence: CDR1 MNHNS, CDR2 SASEGT. Trimming cost V 7 bases and J 1 base, with 10 bases left between them. The CDR3 region is CASTRLTNTEAFF. Here the CDR3 DNA reads TGTGCCAGCACCCGACTGACGAACACTGAAGCTTTCTTT.

The gene calls are TRBV6-5 and TRBJ2-7; TRBD1 agrees at 8 bases. V trimming: 2 bases; J trimming: 4 bases; junction bases outside the gene matches: 4. Germline CDR1 and CDR2: MNHEY and SVGAGI. The CDR3 consists of 14 residues. CDR3 nucleotides: TGTGCCAGCAGTTACACGCAGGGGGCGTACGAGCAGTACTTC. This encodes CASSYTQGAYEQYF.

This clonotype was counted ten times or more. The J gene is TRBJ1-2, the V gene TRBV28; 7 bases are a match to TRBD1. The CDR3 is made up of 13 amino acids. The ends lost 5 bases at V and 2 bases at J; junction bases unmatched: 2. CDR1 MDHEN and CDR2 SYDVKM come from the germline V gene. The CDR3 reads CASSQTGNYGYTF. In DNA, the CDR3 is TGTGCCAGCAGTCAGACAGGGAACTATGGCTACACCTTC.

V is TRBV18 and J is TRBJ1-4; tentatively, D is TRBD1 (5 bases). V was trimmed by 2 bases and J by 7 bases, leaving 14 bases between them. This CDR3 comprises 15 residues. CDR1 and CDR2 from the germline V gene are KGHSH and LQKENI. The DNA of the CDR3 is TGTGCCAGCTCACCAGGGACCGGCTCGAGTGAAAAACTGTTTTTT. It specifies CASSPGTGSSEKLFF.